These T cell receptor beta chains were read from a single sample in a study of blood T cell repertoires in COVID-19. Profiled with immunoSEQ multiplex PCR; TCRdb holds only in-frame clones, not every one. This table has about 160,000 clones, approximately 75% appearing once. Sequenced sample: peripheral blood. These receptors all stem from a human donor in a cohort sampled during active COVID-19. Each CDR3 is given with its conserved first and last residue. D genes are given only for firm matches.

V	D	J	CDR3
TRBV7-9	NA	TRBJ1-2	CASSLGMAGAAYGYTF
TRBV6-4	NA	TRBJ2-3	CASSVGGGGTDTQYF
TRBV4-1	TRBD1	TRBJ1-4	CASSLMPSQGASEKLFF
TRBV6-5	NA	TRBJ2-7	CASRLGGQGIYEQYF
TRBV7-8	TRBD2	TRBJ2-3	CASSLPEGLAGAYSTDTQYF
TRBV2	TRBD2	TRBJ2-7	CASSEDSGDIYEQYF
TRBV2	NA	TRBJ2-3	CASKADSGPDTQYF
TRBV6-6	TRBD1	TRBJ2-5	CASSNHRGEETQYF
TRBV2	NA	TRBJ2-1	CASSDPSGSSYNEQFF
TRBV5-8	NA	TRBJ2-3	CASSERWDTQYF
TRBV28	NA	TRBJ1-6	CASRYSLRNSPLHF
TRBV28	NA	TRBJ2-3	CATRDSSTDTQYF
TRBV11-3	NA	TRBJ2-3	CASSLDRTDTQYF
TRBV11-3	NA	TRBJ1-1	CASSLGGAPNTEAFF
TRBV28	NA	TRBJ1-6	CASSLGGSGSPLHF
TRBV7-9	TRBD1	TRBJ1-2	CASSMDRDGGYTF
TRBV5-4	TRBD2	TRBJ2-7	CASSSLAGGPYEQYF
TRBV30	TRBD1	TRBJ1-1	CAWDENRGTEAFF
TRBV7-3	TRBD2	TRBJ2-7	CASSLSGTTAYEQYF
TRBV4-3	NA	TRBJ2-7	CASSQGLTSYEQYF
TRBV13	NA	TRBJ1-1	CASSNSGEDDTEAFF
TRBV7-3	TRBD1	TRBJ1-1	CASSPLGGQGGTEAFF
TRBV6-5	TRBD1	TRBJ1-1	CASSSRTGKGGTEAFF
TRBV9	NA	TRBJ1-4	CASSADSYNEKLFF
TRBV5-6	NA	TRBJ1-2	CASSLVVSYGYTF
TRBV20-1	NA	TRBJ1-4	CSASVGAGNNEKLFF
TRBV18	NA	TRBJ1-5	CASSNEGDQPQHF
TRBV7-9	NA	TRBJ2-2	CASSSTEGVNTGELFF
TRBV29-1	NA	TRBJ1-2	CSVQGTINYGYTF
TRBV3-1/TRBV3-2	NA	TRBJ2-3	CASSRDSRYRTDTQYF
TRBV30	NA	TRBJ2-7	CAWSRTVIYEQYF
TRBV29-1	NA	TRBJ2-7	CSVKRQGSYEQYF
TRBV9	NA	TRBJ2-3	CASSVGVGGSDTQYF
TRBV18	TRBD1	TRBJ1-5	CASALKGTGNSNQPQHF
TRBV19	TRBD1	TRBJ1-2	CASSGTATYGYTF
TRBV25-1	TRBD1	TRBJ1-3	CASSSGQGKGHTIYF
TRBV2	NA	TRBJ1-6	CASTSGGGSPLHF